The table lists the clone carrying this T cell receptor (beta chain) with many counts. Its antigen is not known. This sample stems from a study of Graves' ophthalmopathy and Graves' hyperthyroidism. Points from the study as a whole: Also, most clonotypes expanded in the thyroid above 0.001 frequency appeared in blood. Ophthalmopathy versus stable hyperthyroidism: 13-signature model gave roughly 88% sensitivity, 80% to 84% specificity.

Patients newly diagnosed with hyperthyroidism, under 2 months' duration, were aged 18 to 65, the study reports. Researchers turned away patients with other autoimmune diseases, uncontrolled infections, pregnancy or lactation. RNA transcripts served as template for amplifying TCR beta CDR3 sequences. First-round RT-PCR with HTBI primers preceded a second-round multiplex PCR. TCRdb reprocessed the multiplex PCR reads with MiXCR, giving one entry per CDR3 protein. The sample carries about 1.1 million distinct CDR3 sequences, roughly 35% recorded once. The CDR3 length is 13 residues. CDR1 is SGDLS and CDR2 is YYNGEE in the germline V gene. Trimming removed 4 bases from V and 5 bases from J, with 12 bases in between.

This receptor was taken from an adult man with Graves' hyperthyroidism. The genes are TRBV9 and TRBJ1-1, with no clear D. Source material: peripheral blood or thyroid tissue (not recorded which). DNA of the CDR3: TGTGCCAGCAGCCCCCGGGCATTTACTGAAGCTTTCTTT. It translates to CASSPRAFTEAFF.